This T cell receptor (beta chain) came from a study of T cells and copy number aberrations in small-cell lung cancer. Study-wide points: Versus adjacent lung, tumor T-cell richness and clonality were lower; density nonsignificantly.

Assay: immunoSEQ multiplex PCR; the TCRdb copy retains only in-frame clones and omits some. This table has a few thousand clones, 75% to 90% appearing once. There are 14 residues in the CDR3. Germline V gene data show CDR1 as SGHVS and CDR2 as FQNEAQ. V lost 2 bases to trimming and J lost 2 bases, with 9 bases between them. As regards this clone: Its antigen is still unknown.

All donors had upfront surgery, without preoperative chemotherapy or radiotherapy, and never received immunotherapy. Each donor had smoking or heavy second-hand smoke exposure. Adjacent normal lung was taken at least 2 cm from tumor. The chain is built from TRBV7-8 and TRBJ2-5; tentatively, D is TRBD1 or TRBD2 (6 bases each). Sequenced material: normal tissue next to the tumor. The receptor's source is a man in his forties with small cell lung cancer. The CDR3 loop reads CASSLWGAQETQYF. The CDR3 DNA is TGTGCCAGCAGCTTATGGGGGGCTCAAGAGACCCAGTACTTC.